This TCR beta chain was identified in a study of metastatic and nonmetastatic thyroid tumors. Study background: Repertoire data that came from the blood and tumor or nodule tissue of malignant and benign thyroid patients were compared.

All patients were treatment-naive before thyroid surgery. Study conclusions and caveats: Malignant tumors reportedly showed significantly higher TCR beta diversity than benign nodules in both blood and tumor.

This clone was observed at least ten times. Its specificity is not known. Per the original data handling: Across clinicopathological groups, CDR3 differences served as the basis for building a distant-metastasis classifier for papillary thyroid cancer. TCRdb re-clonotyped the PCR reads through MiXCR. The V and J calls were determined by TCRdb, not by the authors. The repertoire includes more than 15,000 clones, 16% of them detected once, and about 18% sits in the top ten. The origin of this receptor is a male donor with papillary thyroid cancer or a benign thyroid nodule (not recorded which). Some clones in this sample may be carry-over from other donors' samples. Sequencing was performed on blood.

The CDR3 DNA reads TGTGCCAGCAGCTTAGGAGTGGAGGTGGAGACCCAGTACTTC. This translates into CASSLGVEVETQYF. The chain joins TRBV7-8 to TRBJ2-5; a possible D gene is TRBD2 (5 bases). Trimming pared 1 base from V and 5 bases from J, leaving 11 bases between. CDR1 is SGHVS, CDR2 FQNEAQ, per germline. CDR3 size: 14 residues.